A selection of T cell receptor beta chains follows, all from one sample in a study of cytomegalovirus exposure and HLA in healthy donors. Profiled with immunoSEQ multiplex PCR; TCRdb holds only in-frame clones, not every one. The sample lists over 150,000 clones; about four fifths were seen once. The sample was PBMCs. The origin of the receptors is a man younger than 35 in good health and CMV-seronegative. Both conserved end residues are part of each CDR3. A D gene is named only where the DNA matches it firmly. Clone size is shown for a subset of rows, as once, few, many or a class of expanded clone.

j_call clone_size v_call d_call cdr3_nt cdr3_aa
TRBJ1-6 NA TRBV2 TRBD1 TGTGCCAGCAGGGCCAGGGGGGCTGGTTCACCCCTCCACTTT CASRARGAGSPLHF
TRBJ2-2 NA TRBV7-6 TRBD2 TGTGCCAGCAGCTCCGCTAGCGGGGGGAGCGGGGAGCTGTTTTTT CASSSASGGSGELFF
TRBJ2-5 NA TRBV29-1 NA TGCAGCTCCCTTAGGGGGGGCCCAGAGACCCAGTACTTC CSSLRGGPETQYF
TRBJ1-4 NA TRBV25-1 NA TGTGCCAGCAGTCCGACTGCAACTAATGAAAAACTGTTTTTT CASSPTATNEKLFF
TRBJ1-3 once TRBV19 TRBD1 TGTGCCAGTAGTATTGGGACAGGCTCTGGAAACACCATATATTTT CASSIGTGSGNTIYF
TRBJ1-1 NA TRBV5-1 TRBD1 TGCGCCAGCAGCTTGGGGACAGGGAACACTGAAGCTTTCTTT CASSLGTGNTEAFF
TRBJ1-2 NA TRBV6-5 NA TGTGCCAGCAGTTACTCTTGGGCCGACCCAGGGTCGGGCTACACCTTC CASSYSWADPGSGYTF
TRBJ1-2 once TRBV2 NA TGTGCCAGCAGTGAAGGTCAGGGCAACGGCTACACCTTC CASSEGQGNGYTF
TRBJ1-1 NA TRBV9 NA TGTGCCAGCAGCATTAAAATGACAGGAGGCTACACTGAAGCTTTCTTT CASSIKMTGGYTEAFF
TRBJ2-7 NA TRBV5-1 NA TGCGCCAGCAGCTTGGACAGGGTCTCCTACGAGCAGTACTTC CASSLDRVSYEQYF